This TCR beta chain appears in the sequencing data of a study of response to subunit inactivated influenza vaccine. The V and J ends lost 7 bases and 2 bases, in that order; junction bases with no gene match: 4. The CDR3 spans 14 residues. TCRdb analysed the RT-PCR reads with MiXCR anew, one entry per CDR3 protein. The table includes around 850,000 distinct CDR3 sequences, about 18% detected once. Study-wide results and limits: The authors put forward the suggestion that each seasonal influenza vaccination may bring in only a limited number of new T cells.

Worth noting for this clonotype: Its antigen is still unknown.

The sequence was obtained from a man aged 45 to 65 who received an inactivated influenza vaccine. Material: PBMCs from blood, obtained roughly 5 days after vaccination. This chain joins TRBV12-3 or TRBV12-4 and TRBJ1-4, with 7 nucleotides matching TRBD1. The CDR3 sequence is CASKTGATNEKLFF. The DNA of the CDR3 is TGTGCCAGCAAAACAGGGGCTACTAATGAAAAACTGTTTTTT.